Listed below are T cell receptor beta chains from one sample, sequenced in a study of T cells after yellow fever vaccination. Each CDR3 protein gets one entry after TCRdb re-called the 5' RACE reads with MiXCR. The repertoire holds hundreds of thousands of distinct CDR3 sequences, with roughly 14% as singletons. The specimen was PBMCs, collected on the day of the yellow fever booster vaccination. All receptors derive from a man aged 25-45 years who received the YFV17D yellow fever vaccine. Both conserved end residues are part of each CDR3.

TRBJ2-7,TRBV20-1,CSATNEQYF
TRBJ1-1,TRBV6-5,CASSYVEARGEAFF
TRBJ2-2,TRBV20-1,CSAKSGSHTGELFF
TRBJ2-1,TRBV5-4,CASTSGGRGELSEQFF
TRBJ2-1,TRBV5-1,CASGVGTSGSHEQFF
TRBJ2-7,TRBV7-9,CASSNPRAAGGNEQYF
TRBJ2-5,TRBV12-3/TRBV12-4,CASTLGFTSGRETQYF
TRBJ2-7,TRBV4-2,CASSQDNAYEQYF
TRBJ2-4,TRBV2,CASSVGPMSDIQYF
TRBJ2-5,TRBV4-3,CASSQDRWTSGSGETQYF
TRBJ2-2,TRBV10-3,CAISERSGRVTGELFF
TRBJ2-7,TRBV7-8,CASSLVFLAGVSYEQYF
TRBJ2-3,TRBV5-1,CASSLAASGLTDTQYF
TRBJ2-3,TRBV5-1,CASSTKWTGMGPDTQYF
TRBJ2-5,TRBV5-4,CASSLLAGGEETQYF